The table lists the clone carrying this TCR beta chain with a few counts. Its cognate antigen is unknown. These data originate in a study of beta chain features in type 1 diabetes. Expressed TCRB transcripts were sequenced because the isolated RNA had all been reverse transcribed beforehand. The average output of naive, central memory and regulatory T cell samples was a few million reads. Some clones are missing from TCRdb's copy, which holds only in-frame ones; the method was immunoSEQ multiplex PCR. The profile shows about 360,000 clones, around an eighth of them singletons. CDR1 and CDR2 from the germline V gene are SGHTA and FQGNSA. The CDR3 has 15 residues. Trimming pared 2 bases from V and 0 bases from J, leaving 8 bases between. Study-level results: More deletions and fewer insertions at VDJ junctions were found in patients with type 1 diabetes. TCRB CDR3s from Type 1 diabetes patients were moderately but significantly shorter in all four CD4+ subsets. For patients, the naive, central memory and Treg TCRB repertoires appeared more alike than for healthy donors.

The TCR originated in a woman aged 18-29 years with type 1 diabetes. V and J are TRBV7-2 and TRBJ2-1, with D possibly matching TRBD2 (5 bases). The sequenced material came from naive CD4+ T cells from blood. The CDR3 here is CASSLSSGSYNEQFF. The CDR3 DNA is TGTGCCAGCAGCTTATCCAGCGGCTCCTACAATGAGCAGTTCTTC.